This section outlines one T cell receptor beta chain sequence together with its context. This clone has just one count. Its specific antigen is unknown. No quality values exist for individual bases; no much larger clone is one base distant. These data originate in a study of cytomegalovirus exposure and HLA in healthy donors (dated by TCRdb to the late 2010s). Background on the whole study: A later analysis indicated that the 120 validation repertoires were generated on the platform also employed for the approximately 670 repertoires of the first cohort. The study aimed to test whether cataloging public T cell receptors could reveal signatures of past pathogen exposure. In addition to the first cohort of 666 subjects, a separate validation cohort of 120 different subjects was used. The study combined high-throughput TCR immunosequencing, statistical association of individual TCRs with disease status, and machine learning to predict cytomegalovirus infection status. General study outcomes and caveats: The validation cohort had no HLA typing available for a later analysis, so co-occurrence within that cohort was assessed over all 130 or so repertoires. In vitro tests confirmed that a few of the cytomegalovirus-associated TCR beta chains recognize cytomegalovirus antigens. In both the original and validation cohorts, the classifier was reported to diagnose cytomegalovirus status with high specificity and sensitivity. Subsequent analysis determined that TCRs grouped into clusters in the first cohort also showed a tendency toward co-occurrence across the 130 or so validation repertoires, and approximately 93% of cluster scores exceeded 0. A total of some 180 TCR beta chains were listed by the study as associated with cytomegalovirus. Most TCR sequences were observed very rarely across donors, whereas some public TCRs were present in many individuals. The authors suggested that the approach could potentially be extended to other disease states and immunological phenotypes.

V is cut back by 1 base and J by 2 bases, with 8 bases in the junction unmatched. CDR1 and CDR2 are read off the germline V gene (reference sequence) as SEHNR and FQNEAQ. The CDR3 starts with the cysteine, ends with the phenylalanine, and has 16 residues. Only the CDR3 DNA stays, 48 bases, in frame from base 1. The receptor library was made with the immunoSEQ multiplex PCR assay. The authors' analysis ran thus. To diagnose cytomegalovirus status from the catalog of TCR beta chain sequences, a statistical classification framework was built. TCRdb re-hosts the immuneACCESS table, in-frame sequences only. Its copies lack some clones; in the studies checked, an unresolved V gene accounts for under half of them, and the cause for the rest is not known. Clone size and the V and J calls come from that table; the DNA yielded D and trimming. The sample yields 150,000 to 170,000 clones; approximately 86% were counted once. The top ten clonotypes cover 20% to 25% of the sample.

Donors formed part of the validation cohort, which comprised 120 subjects and was distinct from the first cohort of 550 to 850 subjects. The TCR originated in a man in his late teens or twenties in good health and CMV-seropositive. Material: PBMCs. This chain is built from TRBV7-9 and TRBJ2-7; 7 of the junction bases match TRBD1. The DNA sequence is as follows: TGTGCCAGCAGCTTAGGGTTTGGGACAGACCCCTACGAGCAGTACTTC. Translated, it gives CASSLGFGTDPYEQYF.